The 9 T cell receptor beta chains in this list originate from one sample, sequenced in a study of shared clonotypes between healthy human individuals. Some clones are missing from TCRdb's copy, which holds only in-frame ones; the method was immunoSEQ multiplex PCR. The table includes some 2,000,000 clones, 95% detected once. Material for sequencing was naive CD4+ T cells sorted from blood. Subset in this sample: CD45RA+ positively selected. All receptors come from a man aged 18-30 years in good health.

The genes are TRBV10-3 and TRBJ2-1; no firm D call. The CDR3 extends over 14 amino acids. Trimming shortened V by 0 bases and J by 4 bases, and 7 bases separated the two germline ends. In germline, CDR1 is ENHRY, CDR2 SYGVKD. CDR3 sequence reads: CAISESVTYNEQFF. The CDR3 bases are TGTGCCATCAGTGAGTCGGTCACTTACAATGAGCAGTTCTTC.

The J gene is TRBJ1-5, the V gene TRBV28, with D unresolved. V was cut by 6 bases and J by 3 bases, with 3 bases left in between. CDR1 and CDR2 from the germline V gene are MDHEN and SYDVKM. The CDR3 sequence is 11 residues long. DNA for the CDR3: TGTGCCAGCAGCCACAATCAGCCCCAGCATTTT. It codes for CASSHNQPQHF.

CDR3 protein: CSVSTGDTEAFF. The CDR3 bases are TGCAGCGTTTCGACAGGGGACACTGAAGCTTTCTTT. The chain uses TRBV29-1 and TRBJ1-1; TRBD1 aligns across 8 bases. The V gene's germline CDR1 is SQVTM and CDR2 ANQGSEA. The V and J ends lost 5 bases and 3 bases, in that order; junction bases with no gene match: 2. The CDR3 has 12 residues.

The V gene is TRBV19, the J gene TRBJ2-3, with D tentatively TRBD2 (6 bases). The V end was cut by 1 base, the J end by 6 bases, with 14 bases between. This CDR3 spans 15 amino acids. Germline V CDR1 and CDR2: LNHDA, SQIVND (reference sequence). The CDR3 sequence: CASSIGAGRSDTQYF. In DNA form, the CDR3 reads TGTGCCAGTAGTATAGGGGCAGGGAGGTCGGATACGCAGTATTTT.

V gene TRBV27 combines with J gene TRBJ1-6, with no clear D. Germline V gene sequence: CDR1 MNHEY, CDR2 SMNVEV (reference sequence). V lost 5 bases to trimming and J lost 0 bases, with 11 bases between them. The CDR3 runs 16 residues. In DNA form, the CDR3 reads TGTGCCAGCAGTAGAGACCGGGACTCCTATAATTCACCCCTCCACTTT. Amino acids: CASSRDRDSYNSPLHF.

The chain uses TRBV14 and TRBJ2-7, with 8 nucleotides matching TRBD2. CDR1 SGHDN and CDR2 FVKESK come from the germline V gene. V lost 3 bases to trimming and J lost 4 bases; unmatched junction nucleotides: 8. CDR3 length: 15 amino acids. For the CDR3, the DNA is TGTGCCAGCAGCCACTTGAGCGGGAGTAGATACGAGCAGTACTTC. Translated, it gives CASSHLSGSRYEQYF.

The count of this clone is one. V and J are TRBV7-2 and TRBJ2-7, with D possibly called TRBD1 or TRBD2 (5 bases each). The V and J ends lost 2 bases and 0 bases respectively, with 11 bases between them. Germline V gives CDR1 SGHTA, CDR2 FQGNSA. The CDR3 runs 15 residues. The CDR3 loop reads CASSLYGTDSYEQYF. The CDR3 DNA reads TGTGCCAGCAGCTTATATGGGACGGACTCCTACGAGCAGTACTTC.

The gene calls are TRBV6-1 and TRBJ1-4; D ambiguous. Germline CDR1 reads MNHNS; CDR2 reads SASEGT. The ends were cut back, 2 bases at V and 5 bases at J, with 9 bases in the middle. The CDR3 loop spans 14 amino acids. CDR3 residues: CASSESSPNEKLFF. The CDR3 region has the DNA TGTGCCAGCAGTGAATCCAGTCCCAATGAAAAACTGTTTTTT.

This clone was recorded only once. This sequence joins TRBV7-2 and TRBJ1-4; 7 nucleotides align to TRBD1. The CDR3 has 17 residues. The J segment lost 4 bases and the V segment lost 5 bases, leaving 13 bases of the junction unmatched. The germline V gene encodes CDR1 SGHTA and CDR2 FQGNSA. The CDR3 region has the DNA TGTGCCAGCAGCAGCCGACAGGGATTGGGAGTTAATGAAAAACTGTTTTTT. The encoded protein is CASSSRQGLGVNEKLFF.